The next 25 T cell receptor beta chains were all read from a single sample in a study of T cell clonality in common variable immunodeficiency. Clones were sequenced by immunoSEQ multiplex PCR, and TCRdb holds only the in-frame ones, with some missing. The sample contains about 52,000 clones, none of them singletons. Material: peripheral blood mononuclear cells. The source of these receptors is a person aged 18 to 75 in good health.

The sample holds many counts of this clone. The DNA ends 3 residues before the CDR3 does, and the rest of the CDR3 is filled in from the germline J gene. This sequence joins TRBV19 and TRBJ2-6; D might be TRBD2 (6 bases). Germline loops: CDR1 LNHDA, CDR2 SQIVND (reference sequence). This CDR3 spans 16 amino acids. V lost 7 bases to trimming and J lost 2 bases, with 15 bases between them. CDR3 bases read: TGTGCCAGTAACCCGGGGGTGATAACTGGGGCCAACGTC. This translates into CASNPGVITGANV. The whole CDR3 protein reads CASNPGVITGANVLTF.

On this clone itself: The read falls 3 residues short of the CDR3 end, and the missing part is taken from the germline J gene. The gene calls are TRBV30 and TRBJ1-2; D is unclear. The germline V gene has CDR1 GTSNPN and CDR2 SVGIG (reference sequence). This CDR3 spans 11 amino acids. Partial CDR3 DNA: TGTAGCAGTAGCTCCTACAATGAC. This sequence encodes CSSSSYND. The whole CDR3 region reads CSSSSYNDYTF. Complete variable domain (other parts from reference TRBV30 and TRBJ1-2): SQTIHQWPATLVQPVGSPLSLECTVEGTSNPNLYWYRQAAGRGLQLLFYSVGIGQISSEVPQNLSASRPQDRQFILSSKKLLLSDSGFYLCSSSSYNDYTFGSGTRLTVV.

In its sample, this clone was seen many times. The CDR3 extends 3 residues past the end of the read, so its final part is completed from the germline J gene. The J gene is TRBJ2-5, the V gene TRBV14, with 7 positions matching TRBD2. This CDR3 has 16 amino acids. J gave up 5 bases and V 3 bases, and 12 bases lay outside the gene matches. The germline gives CDR1 SGHDN, CDR2 FVKESK. The CDR3 DNA, read in part, is TGTGCCAGCAGCCACCCCGGCGGGAGCGTTTGGGAGACC. Amino acid sequence: CASSHPGGSVWET. The complete CDR3 protein is CASSHPGGSVWETQYF. The full variable domain, in which reference TRBV14 and TRBJ2-5 provide the parts outside the CDR3, is EAGVTQFPSHSVIEKGQTVTLRCDPISGHDNLYWYRRVMGKEIKFLLHFVKESKQDESGMPNNRFLAERTGGTYSTLKVQPAELEDSGVYFCASSHPGGSVWETQYFGPGTRLLVL.

This clone has ten or more counts. The read ends 3 residues before the CDR3 terminus; that terminus is restored from the germline J gene. The J gene is TRBJ1-1, the V gene TRBV6-2 or TRBV6-3; 9 bases line up with TRBD1. CDR1 is MNHEY and CDR2 is SVGEGT in the germline V gene. Trimming took 5 bases from V and 6 from J; bases not matched to a gene: 4. The length of the CDR3 is 13 residues. The CDR3 sequence is CASSPDRGAEAFF. The part of the CDR3 DNA that was read is TGTGCCAGCAGTCCGGACAGGGGTGCTGAA.

This clone has ten or more counts. The CDR3 is cut off 3 residues early in the read; its end comes from the germline J gene. This chain links TRBV20-1 with TRBJ1-6; D remains ambiguous. Looked up from germline, CDR1 is DFQATT and CDR2 is SNEGSKA (reference sequence). CDR3 length: 13 residues. V was pared by 0 bases and J by 8 bases, with 8 bases between. This CDR3 is CSARDLADSPLHF. CDR3 DNA, as far as it was read: TGCAGTGCTAGAGATCTCGCAGATTCACCC.

This clone was counted between two and nine times. The read terminates 3 residues ahead of where the CDR3 ends, so the germline J gene completes it. The chain has TRBV19 and TRBJ1-1, with TRBD1 as a possible D gene (5 bases). V dropped 5 bases and J dropped 6 bases, with 10 bases sitting between them. CDR3 size: 12 residues. The germline V gene has CDR1 LNHDA and CDR2 SQIVND (reference sequence). CDR3 amino acids: CASSRGSAEAFF. The sequenced part of the CDR3 DNA is TGTGCCAGTAGTCGGGGGAGCGCTGAA.

This clone was picked up many times. The sequence runs out 3 residues before the end of the CDR3; the remainder is reconstructed from the germline J gene. This rearrangement joins TRBV5-1 to TRBJ2-3, with 8 bases fitting TRBD2. The V gene end was trimmed by 4 bases and the J gene end by 2 bases; junction bases not matched to a gene: 3. Germline V gene lookup returns CDR1 SGHRS and CDR2 YFSETQ. The length of the CDR3 is 14 residues. This chain's CDR3 is CASSPGGPTDTQYF. Partial CDR3 DNA: TGCGCCAGCAGCCCGGGGGGGCCCACAGATACG.

On this clone: The CDR3 end lies 3 residues beyond the end of the read and is filled in from the germline J gene. This chain joins TRBV7-3 and TRBJ2-3; no clear D. The CDR3 extends over 13 amino acids. Germline assignment: CDR1 SGHTA and CDR2 FQGTGA. The chain's CDR3 is CASSLDSNQPQYF. The part of the CDR3 DNA that was read is TGTGCCAGCAGCTTAGATAGCAATCAGCCG.

This clone has at least ten counts. The sequenced CDR3 bases are TGTGCCAGTAGTATGCTAGCGGGAGCTTACAATGAG. It yields the protein CASSMLAGAYNE. Given in full, the CDR3 is CASSMLAGAYNEQFF. The chain links TRBV19 to TRBJ2-1, with 10 bases aligning to TRBD2. The sequenced fragment ends 3 residues before the CDR3 boundary, so the rest is inferred from the germline J gene. The germline gives CDR1 LNHDA, CDR2 SQIVND (reference sequence). Trimming removed 3 bases from V and 4 bases from J; junction bases left unmatched: 3. There are 15 residues in the CDR3.

This clone was counted ten times or more. The read falls 3 residues short of the CDR3 end, and the missing part is taken from the germline J gene. The J gene is TRBJ2-2, the V gene TRBV5-1; D call uncertain. The CDR3 has 15 amino acids. The germline V gene encodes CDR1 SGHRS and CDR2 YFSETQ. The V gene lost 6 bases and the J gene lost 1 base, with 13 bases spanning the gap. The CDR3 reads CASKLDPWNTGELFF. The CDR3 DNA, read in part, is TGCGCCAGCAAGCTTGATCCGTGGAACACCGGGGAG.

This clone was counted ten times or more. The observed sequence ends 3 residues before the CDR3 terminus, with the missing tail filled in from the germline J gene. The chain joins TRBV19 to TRBJ2-7; 7 nucleotides agree with TRBD1. The CDR3 extends over 14 amino acids. CDR1 and CDR2 from the germline V gene are LNHDA and SQIVND (reference sequence). The V and J ends lost 5 bases and 1 base, in that order; junction bases with no gene match: 5. The sequenced part of the CDR3 DNA is TGTGCCAGTAGTTCGGACAGGCTTTCCTACGAG. Its translation: CASSSDRLSYE. The complete CDR3 sequence is CASSSDRLSYEQYF. The full variable domain, its missing parts supplied by reference TRBV19 and TRBJ2-7, is DGGITQSPKYLFRKEGQNVTLSCEQNLNHDAMYWYRQDPGQGLRLIYYSQIVNDFQKGDIAEGYSVSREKKESFPLTVTSAQKNPTAFYLCASSSDRLSYEQYFGPGTRLTVT.

As for this clone: The DNA ends 3 residues before the CDR3 does, and the rest of the CDR3 is filled in from the germline J gene. The J gene is TRBJ1-1, the V gene TRBV2; D not resolved. Germline CDR1 SNHLY, CDR2 FYNNEI. The V and J ends lost 6 bases and 4 bases respectively, with 24 bases between them. The CDR3 is made up of 17 amino acids. The CDR3 sequence: CASSLKNVRAGGTEAFF. CDR3 bases read: TGTGCCAGCAGCCTGAAAAATGTGAGGGCAGGTGGCACTGAA.

This clone was detected many times. The read comes to an end 3 residues before the CDR3 does, leaving the germline J gene to fill in the end. V and J are TRBV20-1 and TRBJ2-4, with TRBD2 matching over 12 bases. With 3 bases clipped from V and 5 bases from J, the junction kept 8 bases outside the gene matches. The CDR3 spans 16 residues. CDR1 DFQATT and CDR2 SNEGSKA come from the germline V gene (reference sequence). CDR3 DNA (partial): TGCAGTGCTAGCCTAACTAGCGGGGGGTGGGAAAACATT. Translated, it gives CSASLTSGGWENI. The entire CDR3 is CSASLTSGGWENIQYF.

This clone was counted at least ten times. The sequenced fragment ends 3 residues before the CDR3 boundary, so the rest is inferred from the germline J gene. This sequence joins TRBV23-1 and TRBJ2-4; D is perhaps TRBD2 (5 bases). TRBV23-1 is recorded as an ORF, its role being uncertain. Between the trimmed V and J ends, which lost 5 bases and 1 base, there was a span of 12 bases. CDR3 length: 15 amino acids. CDR3 protein: CASSSRVGAKNIQYF. The part of the CDR3 DNA that was read is TGCGCCAGCAGTTCGAGGGTTGGGGCCAAAAACATT.

Many counts were recorded for this clone. The sequenced fragment ends 3 residues before the CDR3 boundary, so the rest is inferred from the germline J gene. The chain links TRBV18 to TRBJ2-5; perhaps TRBD2 as D (7 bases). The CDR3 length is 14 residues. Per germline, CDR1 KGHSH and CDR2 LQKENI. V gave up 0 bases and J gave up 7 bases, with 12 bases separating them. The sequenced CDR3 bases are TGTGCCAGCTCACCACCGTACGGGGGGCGGACC. This codes for CASSPPYGGRT. The CDR3 in its entirety is CASSPPYGGRTQYF.

As concerns this clone: The read is 3 residues too short to cover the CDR3 end, so that end is filled in from the germline J gene. The chain combines TRBV7-1 with TRBJ2-7, with 8 bases identical to TRBD2. TRBV7-1 counts as an open reading frame of uncertain function. The CDR3 runs to 20 residues. V was pared by 3 bases and J by 1 base, with 20 bases of the junction left unmatched. Here the CDR3 reads CASSSDRLVRLRGASYEQYF. CDR3 DNA, as far as it was read: TGTGCCAGCAGCTCCGATCGGTTGGTAAGGCTGCGGGGGGCTTCCTACGAG.

With regard to this clone: The DNA ends 3 residues before the CDR3 does, and the rest of the CDR3 is filled in from the germline J gene. This rearrangement joins TRBV19 to TRBJ1-2; 7 bases align to TRBD1. CDR1 LNHDA and CDR2 SQIVND come from the germline V gene (reference sequence). The CDR3 consists of 16 residues. The CDR3 sequence is CASSIVGDSLSYDYTF. Incomplete CDR3 DNA: TGTGCCAGTAGTATAGTAGGGGACAGCCTCTCCTACGAC.

This clone turned up a few times. Read sequence stops 3 residues before the CDR3 end, and the germline J gene provides the missing end. The rearrangement links TRBV30 to TRBJ2-4; 8 nucleotides align to TRBD1. The CDR3 has 14 residues. Germline V lookup: CDR1 GTSNPN, CDR2 SVGIG (reference sequence). CDR3 bases read: TGTGCCTGGAGGAGGACAGGGTCAGGAAGGGGT. Protein sequence: CAWRRTGSGRG. The complete CDR3 sequence is CAWRRTGSGRGQYF.

The table lists this clone with many counts. The sequence runs out 3 residues before the end of the CDR3; the remainder is reconstructed from the germline J gene. The rearrangement joins TRBV19 to TRBJ1-3, with TRBD1 as a possible D gene (5 bases). This CDR3 region has 15 residues. Germline V CDR1 and CDR2: LNHDA, SQIVND (reference sequence). V was cut by 6 bases and J by 0 bases, with 12 bases left in between. This chain's CDR3 is CASREAGSSGNTIYF. CDR3 DNA (partial): TGTGCCAGTAGAGAAGCAGGGAGCTCTGGAAACACC.

This clone was seen ten or more times. Read sequence stops 3 residues before the CDR3 end, and the germline J gene provides the missing end. The chain employs TRBV19 and TRBJ1-5; no definite D call. The CDR3 contains 13 residues. Germline values: CDR1 LNHDA, CDR2 SQIVND (reference sequence). Trimming shortened V by 7 bases and J by 0 bases, and 7 bases separated the two germline ends. The chain's CDR3 is CASTLHSNQPQHF. Incomplete CDR3 DNA: TGTGCCAGTACTTTACATAGCAATCAGCCC.

This clone appeared many times. The read halts 3 residues ahead of the CDR3 end, with the missing end drawn from the germline J gene. The chain has TRBV5-5 and TRBJ1-2; D is perhaps TRBD1 (5 bases). This CDR3 has 15 residues. Per the germline V gene, CDR1 is SGHKS and CDR2 is YYEKEE (reference sequence). This CDR3 is CASSPFVGQGSGYTF. Incomplete CDR3 DNA: TGTGCCAGCAGCCCTTTTGTTGGGCAGGGTTCGGGC.

This clone was counted many times. The read terminates 3 residues before the CDR3 end, so the remaining end is supplied by the germline J gene. This chain links TRBV4-1 with TRBJ2-3, with 7 bases identical to TRBD1. This CDR3 has 16 amino acids. CDR1 is MGHRA, CDR2 YSYEKL, per germline. The V and J ends lost 4 bases and 2 bases, in that order; junction bases with no gene match: 9. The sequenced part of the CDR3 DNA is TGCGCCAGCAGCCCTCGACAGGGCGAAGACACAGATACG. This sequence encodes CASSPRQGEDTDT. The entire CDR3 reads CASSPRQGEDTDTQYF.

This clone has a count of ten or more. The sequenced CDR3 bases are TGCGCCACCGCGACAGGGCCAGAGGAAAAG. Protein: CATATGPEEK. The whole CDR3 is CATATGPEEKLFF. This rearrangement joins TRBV5-1 to TRBJ2-2, with TRBD1 identical over 7 bases. The read falls 3 residues short of the CDR3 end, and the missing part is taken from the germline J gene. Per germline, CDR1 SGHRS and CDR2 YFSETQ. The CDR3 spans 13 residues.

This clone was counted ten times or more. The read falls 3 residues short of the CDR3 end, and the missing part is taken from the germline J gene. The V call is TRBV20-1, the J call TRBJ2-3; D is undetermined. This CDR3 is 14 amino acids long. Per the germline V gene, CDR1 is DFQATT and CDR2 is SNEGSKA (reference sequence). The CDR3 protein is CSATLLERIETQYF. The part of the CDR3 DNA that was read is TGCAGTGCTACCCTCTTAGAAAGAATAGAGACG.

In its sample, this clone was seen many times. The observed sequence ends 3 residues before the CDR3 terminus, with the missing tail filled in from the germline J gene. The V and J genes are TRBV19 and TRBJ2-7; D possibly corresponds to TRBD1 (6 bases). V shed 3 bases and J shed 1 base, with 10 bases lying between them. Germline V CDR1 and CDR2: LNHDA, SQIVND (reference sequence). The CDR3 runs to 14 residues. Partial CDR3 DNA: TGTGCCAGTAGTATGTGGACAGCTTCCTACGAG. Translated: CASSMWTASYE. The whole CDR3 sequence reads CASSMWTASYEQYF.